These 27 T cell receptor beta chains originate from one sample sequenced in a study of blood T cell repertoires in COVID-19. Sequencing was performed with immunoSEQ multiplex PCR; in TCRdb, only in-frame clones are kept and a portion is missing. Of 150,000 to 200,000 clones listed, less than 90% were seen once; the top ten hold 6% to 8%. Input material: peripheral blood. The receptors shown here come from a woman aged 70-85 years with COVID-19, enrolled during active disease.

V usage is TRBV28 and J usage is TRBJ2-7; D possibly corresponds to TRBD1 (6 bases). The germline V gene encodes CDR1 MDHEN and CDR2 SYDVKM. V lost 10 bases and J lost 3, with 22 bases in between. The CDR3 spans 15 residues. The DNA of the CDR3 is TGTGCCATCGAAAATACGGGGACAACCGGCTACGAGCAGTACTTC. Residues: CAIENTGTTGYEQYF.

The gene calls are TRBV6-2 or TRBV6-3 and TRBJ1-6, with D possibly matching TRBD1 (6 bases). This CDR3 is built from 16 residues. The V and J ends lost 6 bases and 9 bases respectively, with 21 bases between them. Germline values: CDR1 MNHEY, CDR2 SVGEGT. CDR3 sequence reads: CASSHPRDTYASPLHF. CDR3 DNA sequence: TGTGCCAGCAGCCATCCACGGGACACGTACGCTTCACCCCTCCACTTT.

This clone has a handful of counts. The chain joins TRBV7-6 to TRBJ2-1; D possibly corresponds to TRBD2 (6 bases). Germline CDR1 SGHVS, CDR2 FNYEAQ. Trimming cost V 1 base and J 9 bases, with 7 bases left between them. The CDR3 has 12 residues. The DNA for the CDR3 is TGTGCCAGCAGCTTAGGGGGAGGTGAGCAGTTCTTC. Translated: CASSLGGGEQFF. The entire variable domain, with the rest obtained from reference TRBV7-6 and TRBJ2-1, is as follows: GAGVSQSPRYKVTKRGQDVALRCDPISGHVSLYWYRQALGQGPEFLTYFNYEAQQDKSGLPNDRFSAERPEGSISTLTIQRTEQRDSAMYRCASSLGGGEQFFGPGTRLTVL.

The rearrangement joins TRBV16 to TRBJ2-1; the match to TRBD2 covers 8 bases. Germline-derived CDR1 and CDR2 are KGHSY and FQNENV. The junction had 8 bases not matched to a gene; V was cut back by 4 bases and J by 6 bases. This CDR3 is 15 amino acids long. In DNA form, the CDR3 reads TGTGCCAGCAGCCTGGGACTAGGTGCTCGCAATGAGCAGTTCTTC. It encodes CASSLGLGARNEQFF.

This clone was recorded once. This chain joins TRBV15 and TRBJ1-4; no firm D call. The germline CDR1 and CDR2 sequences are LNHNV and YYDKDF (reference sequence). V dropped 0 bases and J dropped 3 bases, with 8 bases sitting between them. The CDR3 spans 15 residues. The CDR3 bases are TGTGCCACCAGCAGAGATCAGGCAGCTAATGAAAAACTGTTTTTT. As protein: CATSRDQAANEKLFF.

This chain joins TRBV24-1 and TRBJ2-3; D gene ambiguous. V was trimmed by 8 bases and J by 0 bases, leaving 11 bases between them. Germline V gene lookup returns CDR1 KGHDR and CDR2 SFDVKD. The CDR3 loop spans 14 amino acids. In DNA form, the CDR3 reads TGTGCCACCATTGGCCGCACCAGCACAGATACGCAGTATTTT. Encoded protein: CATIGRTSTDTQYF.

The V gene is TRBV5-4, the J gene TRBJ1-6; possibly TRBD1 for D (5 bases). Trimming cost V 4 bases and J 7 bases, with 18 bases left between them. Germline loops: CDR1 SGHNT, CDR2 YYREEE (reference sequence). This CDR3 region has 16 residues. The DNA of the CDR3 is TGTGCCAGCAGCACCGGGACTGAGAGATCAAATTCACCCCTCCACTTT. Translation: CASSTGTERSNSPLHF.

V and J are TRBV5-5 and TRBJ1-2, with TRBD1 matching over 9 bases. With 0 bases clipped from V and 9 bases from J, the junction kept 9 bases outside the gene matches. Looked up from germline, CDR1 is SGHKS and CDR2 is YYEKEE (reference sequence). CDR3 length: 15 amino acids. The CDR3 loop is CASSLESTGGGSYTF. The CDR3, as DNA: TGTGCCAGCAGCTTGGAGTCCACAGGGGGCGGAAGCTACACCTTC.

The chain joins TRBV30 to TRBJ1-2, with D maybe TRBD1 (6 bases). The V and J ends lost 7 bases and 2 bases respectively, with 14 bases between them. The CDR3 totals 13 residues. CDR1 is GTSNPN, CDR2 SVGIG, per germline (reference sequence). The CDR3 sequence is CASRDMTNYGYTF. CDR3 DNA: TGTGCCTCACGGGACATGACAAACTATGGCTACACCTTC. The whole variable domain, remainder taken from reference TRBV30 and TRBJ1-2, is SQTIHQWPATLVQPVGSPLSLECTVEGTSNPNLYWYRQAAGRGLQLLFYSVGIGQISSEVPQNLSASRPQDRQFILSSKKLLLSDSGFYLCASRDMTNYGYTFGSGTRLTVV.

Details on this clone: This same CDR3 is encoded by further DNA sequences in the sample. The chain joins TRBV7-6 to TRBJ1-1; perhaps TRBD1 as D (5 bases). CDR1 and CDR2 from the germline V gene are SGHVS and FNYEAQ. This CDR3 comprises 15 residues. Trimming removed 2 bases at V and 0 bases at J, with 10 bases between. The chain's CDR3 is CASSLLTELNTEAFF. DNA for the CDR3: TGTGCCAGCAGCTTACTGACAGAGTTGAACACTGAAGCTTTCTTT.

The rearrangement uses TRBV5-1 and TRBJ2-7; 7 nucleotides line up with TRBD2. The CDR3 totals 14 residues. Losses at the gene ends were 0 bases for V and 2 bases for J; bases not matched to a gene: 2. From germline, CDR1 is SGHRS and CDR2 YFSETQ. The CDR3 sequence: CASSLASGTYEQYF. CDR3 DNA: TGCGCCAGCAGCTTGGCCAGCGGGACCTACGAGCAGTACTTC.

The chain links TRBV18 to TRBJ2-2, with 9 bases that match TRBD1. CDR3 length equals 15 residues. Trimming at V came to 3 bases and at J to 7 bases, leaving 6 bases not matched to a gene. Germline lookup yields CDR1 KGHSH and CDR2 LQKENI. The CDR3 bases are TGTGCCAGCTCACCCGACAGGGGGACTATCGGGGAGCTGTTTTTT. This codes for CASSPDRGTIGELFF.

The V call is TRBV2, the J call TRBJ2-6; 13 bases line up with TRBD2. The CDR3 length is 17 residues. The V and J ends lost 6 bases and 0 bases, in that order; junction bases with no gene match: 2. Germline-derived CDR1 and CDR2 are SNHLY and FYNNEI. The CDR3 sequence is CASRGLAGRSGANVLTF. As DNA, the CDR3 is TGTGCCAGCAGGGGACTAGCGGGGCGCTCTGGGGCCAACGTCCTGACTTTC. The full variable domain, with the rest looked up from reference TRBV2 and TRBJ2-6, is EPEVTQTPSHQVTQMGQEVILRCVPISNHLYFYWYRQILGQKVEFLVSFYNNEISEKSEIFDDQFSVERPDGSNFTLKIRSTKLEDSAMYFCASRGLAGRSGANVLTFGAGSRLTVL.

This chain joins TRBV6-1 and TRBJ1-5; 7 bases agree with TRBD1. V was clipped by 3 bases and J by 3 bases; unmatched bases: 5. Germline CDR1 is MNHNS and CDR2 is SASEGT. There are 15 residues in the CDR3. CDR3: CASSDRQGNNQPQHF. CDR3 nucleotides: TGTGCCAGCAGTGATAGACAGGGCAACAATCAGCCCCAGCATTTT.

This rearrangement joins TRBV10-3 to TRBJ2-3; 10 positions agree with TRBD1. CDR3 length: 16 residues. Trimming at V came to 6 bases and at J to 0 bases, leaving 6 bases not matched to a gene. The germline CDR1 and CDR2 sequences are ENHRY and SYGVKD. The CDR3 loop is CAIRSDRGDSTDTQYF. In DNA, the CDR3 is TGTGCCATCAGGTCGGACAGGGGGGATAGCACAGATACGCAGTATTTT.

This chain connects TRBV12-3 or TRBV12-4 to TRBJ2-4; TRBD1 might be the D (5 bases). The CDR3 has 13 amino acids. V shed 1 base and J shed 11 bases, with 12 bases lying between them. CDR3 coding DNA: TGTGCCAGCAGTTTAGAGGGGCGCACCTTTCAGTACTTC. Translated, it gives CASSLEGRTFQYF.

This sequence joins TRBV3-1 (or the pseudogene TRBV3-2) and TRBJ1-4; D gene ambiguous. Germline values: CDR1 LGHDT, CDR2 YNNKEL (reference sequence). The V and J ends lost 4 bases and 5 bases respectively, with 17 bases between them. CDR3 size: 16 residues. CDR3 residues: CASSPLSSVCNEKLFF. The CDR3 coding sequence is TGTGCCAGCAGCCCCCTTTCGAGTGTGTGCAATGAAAAACTGTTTTTT.

This clone is categorized as medium-sized. The chain joins TRBV18 to TRBJ2-6; 9 nucleotides agree with TRBD1. CDR1 is KGHSH, CDR2 LQKENI, per germline. The junction had 4 bases not matched to a gene; V was cut back by 4 bases and J by 0 bases. This CDR3 has 17 residues. In DNA form, the CDR3 reads TGTGCCAGCTCACGGACAGGGGACTCCTCTGGGGCCAACGTCCTGACTTTC. Translated: CASSRTGDSSGANVLTF.

This chain joins TRBV6-4 and TRBJ1-6, with 7 bases lining up with TRBD1. The germline V gene has CDR1 MRHNA and CDR2 SNTAGT. The length of the CDR3 is 14 residues. Trimming cost V 6 bases and J 7 bases; bases outside gene matches: 6. In DNA form, the CDR3 reads TGTGCCAGCAGCCCAACAGGGGTGAATTCACCCCTCCACTTT. This sequence encodes CASSPTGVNSPLHF.

This chain uses TRBV28 with TRBJ1-5; 7 bases fit TRBD1. With 3 bases clipped from V and 6 bases from J, the junction kept 8 bases outside the gene matches. CDR3 length: 15 residues. Germline V lookup: CDR1 MDHEN, CDR2 SYDVKM. The CDR3, as DNA: TGTGCCAGCAGTTTTAGACAGGGAGGCGGTCAGCCCCAGCATTTT. As protein: CASSFRQGGGQPQHF.

This clone appeared a few times. The chain links TRBV7-2 to TRBJ1-1; perhaps TRBD1 as D (5 bases). The CDR3 totals 15 residues. Germline V gene lookup returns CDR1 SGHTA and CDR2 FQGNSA. Trimming left V 6 bases short and J 1 base short, with 15 bases between. The DNA of the CDR3 is TGTGCCAGCAGGTTTCTGGCCGGACAGAACACTGAAGCTTTCTTT. Translated: CASRFLAGQNTEAFF.

V gene TRBV4-1 combines with J gene TRBJ2-6; D gene ambiguous. The CDR3 is 15 residues long. Germline V lookup: CDR1 MGHRA, CDR2 YSYEKL. V was shortened by 2 bases and J by 0 bases, with 5 bases between the two germline ends. CDR3 sequence (DNA): TGCGCCAGCAGCCAACGTCCCTCTGGGGCCAACGTCCTGACTTTC. Translated, it gives CASSQRPSGANVLTF.

The chain employs TRBV3-1 (or the pseudogene TRBV3-2) and TRBJ2-7; a possible D gene is TRBD1 (5 bases). The CDR3 totals 15 residues. The germline gives CDR1 LGHDT, CDR2 YNNKEL (reference sequence). V dropped 1 base and J dropped 11 bases, with 21 bases sitting between them. CDR3 coding DNA: TGTGCCAGCAGCCAAGTTGAAGGCCCGGGTCAGGGAAAGTACTTC. Protein product: CASSQVEGPGQGKYF.

In its sample, this clone was seen a few times. The chain has TRBV7-2 and TRBJ2-1; maybe TRBD1 (6 bases). V gave up 2 bases and J gave up 7 bases, with 15 bases separating them. Germline CDR1 reads SGHTA; CDR2 reads FQGNSA. The CDR3 is 15 amino acids. The CDR3 sequence is CASSLLQGMRNEQFF. DNA for the CDR3: TGTGCCAGCAGCTTATTACAGGGTATGAGGAATGAGCAGTTCTTC.

This clone was observed a handful of times. The chain combines TRBV9 with TRBJ2-7; TRBD2 agrees at 7 bases. Unmatched junction bases numbered 4, after V lost 4 bases and J lost 3 bases. In germline, CDR1 is SGDLS, CDR2 YYNGEE. The CDR3 is 13 amino acids. As DNA, the CDR3 is TGTGCCAGCAGCCCCCGCGGGAGCTACGAGCAGTACTTC. It codes for CASSPRGSYEQYF.

This rearrangement joins TRBV5-1 to TRBJ1-5; 11 bases match TRBD1. Germline V gene data show CDR1 as SGHRS and CDR2 as YFSETQ. The length of the CDR3 is 17 residues. V gave up 0 bases and J gave up 2 bases; unmatched junction bases: 4. CDR3 sequence: CASSLGGQGVGNQPQHF. The DNA of the CDR3 is TGCGCCAGCAGCTTGGGGGGACAGGGGGTCGGCAATCAGCCCCAGCATTTT.

V is TRBV5-1 and J is TRBJ2-7; TRBD2 matches 10 bases. Germline lookup yields CDR1 SGHRS and CDR2 YFSETQ. The CDR3 has 16 amino acids. The V segment lost 0 bases and the J segment 6 bases; nucleotides outside the gene matches: 9. CDR3 in amino acids: CASSLGSLAGVGEQYF. CDR3 nucleotides: TGCGCCAGCAGCTTGGGTAGTCTAGCGGGAGTGGGCGAGCAGTACTTC.